The T cell receptor beta chain under discussion was sequenced for a study of cytomegalovirus exposure and HLA in healthy donors. Study findings and constraints: Exclusion as indistinguishable affected some V segments, including TRBV6-2 and TRBV6-3. Versus the roughly 670-donor mean, an Asian-associated ancestry cluster reportedly showed fewer N-insertions in a later analysis. The majority of CMV-associated TCR beta chains were reported as apparently HLA-restricted in a later analysis.

The sample holds one count of this clone. Its specificity is unknown. The PCR had 60 Vbeta and 13 Jbeta primers. Measured with immunoSEQ multiplex PCR; TCRdb has only the in-frame clones, and not every one. The sample lists more than 100,000 clones, more than 60% occurring once. This CDR3 contains 16 residues. V gave up 7 bases and J gave up 0 bases, with 13 bases separating them. CDR1 and CDR2 from the germline V gene are MNHNY and SVGAGI (reference sequence). The chain combines TRBV6-6 with TRBJ2-6; D remains ambiguous. The sequencing sample was made of PBMCs. The sequence came from a man between 18 and 29 years old in good health and CMV-seronegative. The CDR3 region has the DNA TGTGCCAGCAAAGGCCCAGGTTTCTCTGGGGCCAACGTCCTGACTTTC. Protein product: CASKGPGFSGANVLTF.